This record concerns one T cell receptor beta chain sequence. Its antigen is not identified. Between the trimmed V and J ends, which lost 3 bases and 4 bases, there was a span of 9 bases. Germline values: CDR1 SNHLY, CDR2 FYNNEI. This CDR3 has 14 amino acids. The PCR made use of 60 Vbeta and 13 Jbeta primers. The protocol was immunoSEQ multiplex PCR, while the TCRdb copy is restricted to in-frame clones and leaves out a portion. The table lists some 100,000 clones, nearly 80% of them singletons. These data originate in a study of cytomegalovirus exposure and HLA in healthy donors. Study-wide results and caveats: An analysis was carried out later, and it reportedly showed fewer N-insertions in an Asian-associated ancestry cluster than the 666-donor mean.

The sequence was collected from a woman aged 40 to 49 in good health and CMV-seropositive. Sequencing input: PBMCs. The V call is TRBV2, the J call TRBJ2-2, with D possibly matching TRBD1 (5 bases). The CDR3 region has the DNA TGTGCCAGCAGTGAGTCACAGGTCACCGGGGAGCTGTTTTTT. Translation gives CASSESQVTGELFF.